This record covers a single TCR beta chain. This entry belongs to a study of human T cells and chemical hapten exposure. Study summary: Small volume differences among pooled libraries mainly caused per-sample TCR yield variation.

Under the authors' procedure: Sample-level TCR yields exhibited a median of approximately 96,000, with a range of about 20,000 to 750,000. TCRdb redid the calling of the 5' RACE reads with MiXCR, one entry per CDR3 protein. TCRdb, rather than the study authors, made the V and J calls. This table holds 81,000 or so distinct CDR3 sequences, under 10% found once. Unfractionated whole blood yielded the extracted total RNA. The CDR3 consists of 18 residues. J gave up 0 bases and V 0 bases, and 10 bases lay outside the gene matches. Germline values: CDR1 LGHDT, CDR2 YNNKEL (reference sequence). The receptor's source is a male donor in good health. The rearrangement joins TRBV3-1 to TRBJ2-5; 7 nucleotides agree with TRBD2. The CDR3 region has the DNA TGTGCCAGCAGCCAAGAATCCGTGACTAGCTTCTACCAAGAGACCCAGTACTTC. Translation gives CASSQESVTSFYQETQYF.